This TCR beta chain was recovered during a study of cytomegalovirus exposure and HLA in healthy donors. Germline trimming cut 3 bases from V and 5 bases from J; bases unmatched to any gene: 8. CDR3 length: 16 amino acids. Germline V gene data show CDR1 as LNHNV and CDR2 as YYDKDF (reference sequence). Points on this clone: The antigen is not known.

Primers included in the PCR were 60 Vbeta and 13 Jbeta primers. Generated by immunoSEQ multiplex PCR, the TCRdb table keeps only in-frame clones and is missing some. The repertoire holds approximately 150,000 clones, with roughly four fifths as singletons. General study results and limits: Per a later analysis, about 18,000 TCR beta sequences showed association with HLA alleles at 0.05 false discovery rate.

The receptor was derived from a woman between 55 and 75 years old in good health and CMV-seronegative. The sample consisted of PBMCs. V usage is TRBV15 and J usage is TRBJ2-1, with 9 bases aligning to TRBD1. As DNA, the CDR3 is TGTGCCACCAGCAGCCCGGGACAGGGATTGCACAATGAGCAGTTCTTC. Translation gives CATSSPGQGLHNEQFF.